These 29 T cell receptor beta chains were sequenced from one sample in a study of blood T cell repertoires in COVID-19. The method was immunoSEQ multiplex PCR; TCRdb's version includes in-frame clones alone and lacks a portion of them. The sample shows around 230,000 clones, around 80% of them seen only once. Sequencing was carried out using PBMCs or T cells enriched from blood (not recorded which). The origin of the receptors is a middle-aged man who had recovered from COVID-19.

The gene calls are TRBV21-1 and TRBJ1-2; TRBD1 is taken as the D call from the table, unchecked against the DNA. TRBV21-1 is tagged as a pseudogene. This CDR3 is built from 16 residues. This CDR3 reads CASSTGSGQNYYGYTF. As DNA, the CDR3 is TGTGCCAGCAGTACAGGGAGTGGACAGAACTACTATGGCTACACCTTC.

The chain uses TRBV30 and TRBJ1-1, with TRBD1 matching over 9 bases. This CDR3 spans 13 amino acids. CDR1 and CDR2 (germline): GTSNPN, SVGIG (reference sequence). J lost 11 bases, V lost 5 bases, and 12 bases had no gene match. CDR3 in amino acids: CAWSHRGRMMAFF. As DNA, the CDR3 is TGTGCCTGGTCCCACAGGGGGCGAATGATGGCTTTCTTT.

This clone turned up a few times. V is TRBV5-1 and J is TRBJ2-1, with D possibly matching TRBD1 (6 bases). Looked up from germline, CDR1 is SGHRS and CDR2 is YFSETQ. The V and J ends lost 0 bases and 4 bases respectively, with 8 bases between them. The CDR3 covers 14 residues. CDR3 amino acids: CASSLEGGYNEQFF. The DNA of the CDR3 is TGCGCCAGCAGCTTGGAAGGGGGTTACAATGAGCAGTTCTTC.

This chain connects TRBV19 to TRBJ2-3; 11 bases map to TRBD1. CDR1 is LNHDA and CDR2 is SQIVND in the germline V gene (reference sequence). V gave up 5 bases and J gave up 3 bases; unmatched junction bases: 4. The CDR3 sequence is 15 residues long. In DNA form, the CDR3 reads TGTGCCAGTAGTCTAGGACAGGGGGCAACAGATACGCAGTATTTT. Encoded protein: CASSLGQGATDTQYF.

This chain connects TRBV27 to TRBJ2-3; possible D gene TRBD2, 7 bases. Looked up from germline, CDR1 is MNHEY and CDR2 is SMNVEV (reference sequence). The length of the CDR3 is 17 residues. V gave up 8 bases and J gave up 3 bases, with 24 bases separating them. The CDR3: CASYPRGGGPKTDTQYF. DNA of the CDR3: TGTGCCAGCTACCCGAGAGGGGGGGGGCCAAAAACAGATACGCAGTATTTT.

This clone was observed a single time. The chain carries TRBV5-1 and TRBJ2-1; 7 bases fit TRBD2. CDR1 SGHRS and CDR2 YFSETQ come from the germline V gene. Trimming took 1 base from V and 5 from J; bases not matched to a gene: 6. The CDR3 loop spans 15 amino acids. CDR3 DNA: TGCGCCAGCAGCTTGATGGCTAGCGGCCACAATGAGCAGTTCTTC. Its translation is CASSLMASGHNEQFF.

For this clone: The junction departs from the called germline gene at one end, perhaps through a read error. The rearrangement links TRBV30 to TRBJ2-1; 8 bases are a match to TRBD1. Per the germline V gene, CDR1 is GTSNPN and CDR2 is SVGIG (reference sequence). The length of the CDR3 is 13 residues. The DNA of the CDR3 is TGTGCCTGGAGTGTACTTCTAGGACAGGGCGAGATCTTC. Translated, it gives CAWSVLLGQGEIF. The full variable domain, completed using reference TRBV30 and TRBJ2-1, is SQTIHQWPATLVQPVGSPLSLECTVEGTSNPNLYWYRQAAGRGLQLLFYSVGIGQISSEVPQNLSASRPQDRQFILSSKKLLLSDSGFYLCAWSVLLGQGEIFGPGTRLTVL.

As for this clone: The germline gene is not matched at one end of the junction; a read error may be the cause. J is TRBJ2-3 and V is TRBV19; 8 nucleotides agree with TRBD2. Germline loops: CDR1 LNHDA, CDR2 SQIVND (reference sequence). The CDR3 is 14 residues long. CDR3 protein: CASSISVGTSSPHF. The DNA for the CDR3 is TGTGCCAGTAGTATAAGTGTCGGGACTAGTTCTCCGCATTTT.

This chain links TRBV18 with TRBJ1-1; TRBD1 matches 7 bases. Trimming cost V 6 bases and J 0 bases; bases outside gene matches: 16. This CDR3 contains 18 residues. Germline-derived CDR1 and CDR2 are KGHSH and LQKENI. The CDR3 DNA reads TGTGCCAGCTCTCAAAGAGGGACAGCGCTATTTATGAACACTGAAGCTTTCTTT. It codes for CASSQRGTALFMNTEAFF.

The chain combines TRBV3-1 (or the pseudogene TRBV3-2) with TRBJ1-1; D may be TRBD1 (5 bases). V lost 4 bases, J lost 10 bases, and 19 bases lay in between. CDR1 LGHDT and CDR2 YNNKEL come from the germline V gene (reference sequence). The CDR3 is 14 residues long. This chain's CDR3 is CASSRDSISLGAFF. The CDR3 DNA reads TGTGCCAGCAGCCGGGACTCCATAAGTTTAGGAGCTTTCTTT.

The chain couples TRBV21-1 to TRBJ2-1; the table's TRBD2 call for D was not verified on the DNA. TRBV21-1 is a recognized pseudogene. This CDR3 has 16 residues. Here the CDR3 DNA reads TGTGCCAGCAGCAAAGCCATAGAGCATCCGCCTGCTGAGCAGTTCTTC. Its translation: CASSKAIEHPPAEQFF.

J is TRBJ2-5 and V is TRBV2; 8 positions agree with TRBD1. This CDR3 contains 14 residues. In germline, CDR1 is SNHLY, CDR2 FYNNEI. V lost 7 bases and J lost 5; bases outside the gene matches: 9. CDR3 nucleotides: TGTGCCAGCAAGACAGGGGCCGTCCGGGAGACCCAGTACTTC. Residues: CASKTGAVRETQYF.

This chain uses TRBV7-2 with TRBJ1-5; maybe TRBD1 (6 bases). Germline V gene data show CDR1 as SGHTA and CDR2 as FQGNSA. This CDR3 spans 14 amino acids. Trimming cost V 4 bases and J 5 bases, with 12 bases left between them. In DNA, the CDR3 is TGTGCCAGCAGCTCGTCGAACAGGGATCAGCCCCAGCATTTT. Encoded protein: CASSSSNRDQPQHF.

The genes are TRBV2 and TRBJ1-2, with TRBD1 matching 12 bases. The CDR3 has 13 residues. Unmatched junction bases numbered 6, after V lost 8 bases and J lost 8 bases. CDR1 and CDR2 (germline): SNHLY, FYNNEI. CDR3 DNA sequence: TGTGCCAGCCGGGACAGGGGGCCGGAAGGCTACACCTTC. This codes for CASRDRGPEGYTF.

The gene calls are TRBV19 and TRBJ1-3, with 7 bases matching TRBD1. Germline V gives CDR1 LNHDA, CDR2 SQIVND (reference sequence). This CDR3 has 14 amino acids. With V trimmed by 7 bases and J by 5 bases, 8 bases remained unmatched. The CDR3 region has the DNA TGTGCCAGTACTCAGGGACAGATGCGAAACACCATATATTTT. Translation gives CASTQGQMRNTIYF.

The chain combines TRBV19 with TRBJ2-2; D uncertain. The V end lost 3 bases, the J end lost 5 bases, and 7 bases lay between the germline ends. The length of the CDR3 is 13 residues. The germline V gene has CDR1 LNHDA and CDR2 SQIVND (reference sequence). CDR3 protein: CASSIWQTGELFF. The CDR3 region has the DNA TGTGCCAGTAGTATTTGGCAGACCGGGGAGCTGTTTTTT.

This clone has only a few counts. The V gene is TRBV15, the J gene TRBJ1-5, with D uncertain. Germline values: CDR1 LNHNV, CDR2 YYDKDF (reference sequence). The CDR3 has 15 amino acids. V lost 0 bases to trimming and J lost 8 bases, with 14 bases between them. CDR3 coding DNA: TGTGCCACCAGCAGAGATGGAAGGACTTGGGAGCCCCAGCATTTT. It specifies CATSRDGRTWEPQHF.

V gene TRBV19 combines with J gene TRBJ1-4; 7 bases match TRBD1. Losses at the gene ends were 3 bases for V and 0 bases for J; bases not matched to a gene: 1. Germline V gene data show CDR1 as LNHDA and CDR2 as SQIVND (reference sequence). CDR3 length: 15 amino acids. Written as DNA, the CDR3 is TGTGCCAGTAGTATGGGGACAGCAACTAATGAAAAACTGTTTTTT. Translating gives CASSMGTATNEKLFF.

V usage is TRBV11-3 and J usage is TRBJ2-1; 9 bases align to TRBD2. The CDR3 runs to 15 residues. V was pared by 4 bases and J by 0 bases, with 1 base of the junction left unmatched. The germline V gene encodes CDR1 SGHNT and CDR2 YENEEA. The CDR3 loop is CASSWRGGSYNEQFF. In nucleotides, the CDR3 is TGTGCCAGCAGCTGGCGGGGGGGCTCCTACAATGAGCAGTTCTTC.

This clone came up a few times. The chain couples TRBV4-2 to TRBJ2-1; 7 bases line up with TRBD2. Germline CDR1 LGHNA, CDR2 YNFKEQ. This CDR3 has 18 amino acids. V was pared by 4 bases and J by 8 bases, with 20 bases of the junction left unmatched. The CDR3 DNA is TGTGCCAGCAGCCCAACTGGGGAGGGATCCCCCCCCATCGATGAGCAGTTCTTC. Translating it yields CASSPTGEGSPPIDEQFF.

V and J are TRBV3-1 (or the pseudogene TRBV3-2) and TRBJ1-1, with 10 bases lining up with TRBD1. Germline CDR1 and CDR2: LGHDT and YNNKEL (reference sequence). The CDR3 length is 16 residues. Trimming removed 4 bases from V and 0 bases from J; junction bases left unmatched: 5. CDR3 region: CASSPRDRGVNTEAFF. The CDR3 region has the DNA TGTGCCAGCAGCCCCCGGGACAGGGGTGTGAACACTGAAGCTTTCTTT.

The V gene is TRBV19, the J gene TRBJ1-1; a possible D gene is TRBD1 (5 bases). Germline-derived CDR1 and CDR2 are LNHDA and SQIVND (reference sequence). The germline V and J ends were trimmed by 6 bases and 0 bases, with 26 bases remaining between them. This CDR3 has 19 amino acids. The CDR3 loop reads CASRDPPQDYASLNTEAFF. Written as DNA, the CDR3 is TGTGCCAGTAGGGACCCCCCACAGGACTACGCATCCCTGAACACTGAAGCTTTCTTT.

The chain joins TRBV7-2 to TRBJ2-1; D is uncertain. Germline V CDR1 and CDR2: SGHTA, FQGNSA. This CDR3 has 14 amino acids. V shed 1 base and J shed 10 bases, with 14 bases lying between them. The CDR3 is CASSLVTSSVEQFF. DNA for the CDR3: TGTGCCAGCAGCTTAGTTACGAGCAGCGTCGAGCAGTTCTTC.

The rearrangement joins TRBV7-3 to TRBJ1-1; D possibly corresponds to TRBD1 (5 bases). The CDR3 extends over 15 amino acids. V lost 1 base to trimming and J lost 6 bases, with 15 bases between them. The germline V gene has CDR1 SGHTA and CDR2 FQGTGA. In DNA, the CDR3 is TGTGCCAGCAGCTTAAATGCAGGGATAATGTCTGAAGCTTTCTTT. Translation: CASSLNAGIMSEAFF.

The gene calls are TRBV3-1 (or the pseudogene TRBV3-2) and TRBJ1-1, with D perhaps matching TRBD1 (5 bases). The CDR3 covers 13 residues. In germline, CDR1 is LGHDT, CDR2 YNNKEL (reference sequence). Trimming took off 2 bases at V and 9 bases at J, with 13 bases between the two ends. CDR3 DNA: TGTGCCAGCAGCCAACCTCCAGGGCCCCAAGCTTTCTTT. Amino acids: CASSQPPGPQAFF.

The chain recombines TRBV2 with TRBJ1-2; 7 bases align to TRBD1. This CDR3 region has 16 residues. The ends lost 1 base at V and 4 bases at J; junction bases unmatched: 9. Germline assignment: CDR1 SNHLY and CDR2 FYNNEI. CDR3 DNA sequence: TGTGCCAGCAGTGAAGACAGGGGCGCGCTCCGCTATGGCTACACCTTC. This gives the protein CASSEDRGALRYGYTF.

This chain links TRBV7-6 with TRBJ1-5; D unresolved. The CDR3 sequence is 14 residues long. Germline V gene lookup returns CDR1 SGHVS and CDR2 FNYEAQ. Trimming took 6 bases from V and 3 from J, leaving 12 bases between them. CDR3 sequence: CASRLRHSNQPQHF. The DNA of the CDR3 is TGTGCCAGCAGACTCAGACATTCCAATCAGCCCCAGCATTTT.

This clone was seen a few times. The chain combines TRBV30 with TRBJ1-2; D gene uncertain. V was pared by 7 bases and J by 4 bases, with 7 bases between. The CDR3 extends over 10 amino acids. Looked up from germline, CDR1 is GTSNPN and CDR2 is SVGIG (reference sequence). DNA of the CDR3: TGTGCCTCGGAGGGCTATGGCTACACCTTC. This encodes CASEGYGYTF.

CDR3 DNA sequence: TGTGCCAGCAAGGGGTCGGAGGGCCTGAACACTGAAGCTTTCTTT. It specifies CASKGSEGLNTEAFF. The chain recombines TRBV2 with TRBJ1-1, with a tentative D call TRBD1 (5 bases). The germline V gene has CDR1 SNHLY and CDR2 FYNNEI. The CDR3 loop spans 15 amino acids. The V gene lost 7 bases and the J gene lost 0 bases, with 15 bases spanning the gap.